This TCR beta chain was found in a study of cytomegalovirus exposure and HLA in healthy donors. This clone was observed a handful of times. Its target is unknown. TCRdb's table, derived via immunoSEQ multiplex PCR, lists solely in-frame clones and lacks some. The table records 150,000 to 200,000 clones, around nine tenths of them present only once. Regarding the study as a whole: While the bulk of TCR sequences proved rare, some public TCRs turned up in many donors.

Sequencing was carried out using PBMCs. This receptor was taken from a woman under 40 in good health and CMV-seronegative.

For the CDR3, the DNA is TGCGCCAGCAGCTTACAGGGGGCGTCTGGTGGCTATGGCTACACCTTC. Protein sequence: CASSLQGASGGYGYTF. The gene calls are TRBV5-1 and TRBJ1-2, with 9 bases lining up with TRBD1. The CDR3 consists of 16 residues. Germline-derived CDR1 and CDR2 are SGHRS and YFSETQ. Trimming took 2 bases from V and 4 from J; bases not matched to a gene: 9. The full variable domain, completed using reference TRBV5-1 and TRBJ1-2, is KAGVTQTPRYLIKTRGQQVTLSCSPISGHRSVSWYQQTPGQGLQFLFEYFSETQRNKGNFPGRFSGRQFSNSRSEMNVSTLELGDSALYLCASSLQGASGGYGYTFGSGTRLTVV.